The next 22 T cell receptor beta chains were all read from a single sample in a study of OX40 agonist ivuxolimab in advanced cancers. The library came from the immunoSEQ multiplex PCR assay. TCRdb mirrors the immuneACCESS table, restricted to in-frame sequences. Some clones are absent from its copies; in checked studies, under half trace to an unresolved V gene, and the reason for the others is unknown. The sample has fewer than 80,000 clones on record, about 89% of them singletons. The ten largest clones capture 13% to 15% of the sample. Sequenced here: CD4+ or CD8+ T cells sorted from blood, sampled in a trial of the OX40 agonist ivuxolimab. These receptors originate from an adult with an advanced solid tumor such as melanoma, head and neck, liver or kidney cancer.

The V gene is TRBV11-2, the J gene TRBJ2-5; D may be TRBD1 (6 bases). This CDR3 has 14 residues. The germline V gene encodes CDR1 SGHAT and CDR2 FQNNGV. Trimming shortened V by 2 bases and J by 4 bases, and 11 bases separated the two germline ends. The DNA for the CDR3 is TGTGCCAGCAGCTTATTACAGGGCGGAGAGACCCAGTACTTC. Its translation is CASSLLQGGETQYF.

The rearrangement joins TRBV29-1 to TRBJ1-1, with 8 bases that match TRBD1. There are 13 residues in the CDR3. The V segment lost 7 bases and the J segment 5 bases; nucleotides outside the gene matches: 9. Germline-derived CDR1 and CDR2 are SQVTM and ANQGSEA. In nucleotides, the CDR3 is TGCAGCGCCAGAACAGGGGGTAGTACTGAAGCTTTCTTT. It translates to CSARTGGSTEAFF.

The chain carries TRBV10-3 and TRBJ2-7, with TRBD1 matching 7 bases. Looked up from germline, CDR1 is ENHRY and CDR2 is SYGVKD. CDR3 length: 14 residues. V lost 2 bases to trimming and J lost 2 bases; unmatched junction nucleotides: 3. This CDR3 is CAISERQGAYEQYF. In nucleotides, the CDR3 is TGTGCCATCAGTGAGAGGCAGGGGGCCTACGAGCAGTACTTC.

The rearrangement uses TRBV27 and TRBJ1-5, with D unresolved. Trimming left V 6 bases short and J 2 bases short, with 8 bases between. The CDR3 sequence is 13 residues long. The germline CDR1 and CDR2 sequences are MNHEY and SMNVEV (reference sequence). CDR3 in amino acids: CASSQSGNQPQHF. CDR3 nucleotides: TGTGCCAGCAGCCAAAGTGGCAATCAGCCCCAGCATTTT.

This chain joins TRBV10-3 and TRBJ2-1; 12 bases match TRBD2. CDR1 is ENHRY and CDR2 is SYGVKD in the germline V gene. The CDR3 spans 15 residues. V shed 9 bases, J shed 9 bases, and the junction held 12 bases outside the gene matches. This chain's CDR3 is CAISDGLAGIGEQFF. The DNA for the CDR3 is TGTGCCATTTCCGACGGACTAGCGGGAATTGGTGAGCAGTTCTTC.

In its sample, this clone was seen once. The chain employs TRBV4-3 and TRBJ2-3, with D perhaps TRBD1 or TRBD2 (6 bases each). Per germline, CDR1 LGHNA and CDR2 YSLEER. This CDR3 has 16 amino acids. Trimming pared 0 bases from V and 7 bases from J, leaving 17 bases between. As DNA, the CDR3 is TGCGCCAGCAGCCAAGATTCTAGGCAGGGGAGGTATACGCAGTATTTT. Protein product: CASSQDSRQGRYTQYF.

This sequence joins TRBV2 and TRBJ2-2, with 11 bases identical to TRBD1. This CDR3 spans 16 amino acids. V dropped 7 bases and J dropped 3; count of bases not matched to a gene: 7. Germline assignment: CDR1 SNHLY and CDR2 FYNNEI. The CDR3 bases are TGTGCCAGCACCTGGGACAGGGGGATTTACACCGGGGAGCTGTTTTTT. It encodes CASTWDRGIYTGELFF.

The V gene is TRBV4-1, the J gene TRBJ2-2; possibly TRBD2 for D (5 bases). This CDR3 comprises 16 residues. Trimming pared 0 bases from V and 6 bases from J, leaving 14 bases between. CDR1 is MGHRA, CDR2 YSYEKL, per germline. CDR3 coding DNA: TGCGCCAGCAGCCAAGAAGGTGGGGAGTCTGCCGGGGAGCTGTTTTTT. The encoded protein is CASSQEGGESAGELFF.

The chain carries TRBV13 and TRBJ1-3; no definite D call. V was shortened by 8 bases and J by 2 bases, with 16 bases between the two germline ends. The CDR3 is made up of 15 amino acids. In germline, CDR1 is PRHDT, CDR2 FYEKMQ (reference sequence). Here the CDR3 reads CASRIGFSAGNTIYF. CDR3 sequence (DNA): TGTGCCAGCCGTATCGGGTTTTCGGCTGGAAACACCATATATTTT.

This clone was detected once. The rearrangement uses TRBV6-5 and TRBJ1-1; TRBD1 might be the D (5 bases). With 4 bases removed from V and 0 bases from J, the gap between germline ends came to 9 bases. This CDR3 is built from 14 residues. Germline lookup yields CDR1 MNHEY and CDR2 SVGAGI. The CDR3 DNA reads as TGTGCCAGCAGTTCAAGACAGATGAACACTGAAGCTTTCTTT. It specifies CASSSRQMNTEAFF.

This rearrangement joins TRBV5-8 to TRBJ2-1; a possible D gene is TRBD2 (5 bases). This CDR3 has 16 residues. Per the germline V gene, CDR1 is SGHTS and CDR2 is YDEGEE. V was pared by 0 bases and J by 9 bases, with 19 bases between. The CDR3: CASSLAGVYGISEQFF. CDR3 in DNA: TGTGCCAGCAGCTTGGCCGGGGTGTACGGGATAAGTGAGCAGTTCTTC.

The chain recombines TRBV7-9 with TRBJ1-1; 8 nucleotides agree with TRBD1. The germline V gene encodes CDR1 SEHNR and CDR2 FQNEAQ (reference sequence). This CDR3 is 13 amino acids long. The ends lost 5 bases at V and 5 bases at J; junction bases unmatched: 4. This CDR3 is CASSPGGSTEAFF. As DNA, the CDR3 is TGTGCCAGCAGCCCAGGGGGCTCGACTGAAGCTTTCTTT.

This chain joins TRBV6-1 and TRBJ2-7; D is undetermined. The V gene lost 7 bases and the J gene lost 1 base, with 5 bases spanning the gap. Germline loops: CDR1 MNHNS, CDR2 SASEGT. This CDR3 comprises 11 residues. CDR3 residues: CASMRSYEQYF. Here the CDR3 DNA reads TGTGCCAGCATGCGATCCTACGAGCAGTACTTC.

The chain joins TRBV10-3 to TRBJ2-3; D might be TRBD1 (5 bases). Germline CDR1 reads ENHRY; CDR2 reads SYGVKD. Trimming left V 0 bases short and J 2 bases short, with 21 bases between. The CDR3 consists of 19 residues. This chain's CDR3 is CAISESMGLTETDTDTQYF. The CDR3 bases are TGTGCCATCAGTGAGTCTATGGGGCTAACAGAGACCGACACAGATACGCAGTATTTT.

The chain employs TRBV4-3 and TRBJ2-1; D ambiguous. V lost 1 base and J lost 8, with 9 bases in between. The CDR3 spans 13 residues. Germline V gene lookup returns CDR1 LGHNA and CDR2 YSLEER. CDR3 in amino acids: CASSQVGGDEQFF. The CDR3 region has the DNA TGCGCCAGCAGCCAAGTGGGCGGCGATGAGCAGTTCTTC.

V and J are TRBV6-6 and TRBJ2-5, with D possibly matching TRBD1 (5 bases). The CDR3 has 12 amino acids. The germline gives CDR1 MNHNY, CDR2 SVGAGI (reference sequence). Trimming took off 6 bases at V and 3 bases at J, with 8 bases between the two ends. The CDR3 DNA reads as TGTGCCAGCAGGCCGACAGAAGAGACCCAGTACTTC. This sequence encodes CASRPTEETQYF.

This rearrangement joins TRBV6-5 to TRBJ2-7; tentative D call: TRBD2 (5 bases). V lost 6 bases, J lost 0 bases, and 9 bases lay in between. CDR3 length: 13 residues. Germline CDR1 reads MNHEY; CDR2 reads SVGAGI. The CDR3 sequence: CASSAGHSYEQYF. CDR3 in DNA: TGTGCCAGCAGCGCGGGCCACTCCTACGAGCAGTACTTC.

The genes are TRBV11-3 and TRBJ1-6; D uncertain. There are 13 residues in the CDR3. Germline CDR1 is SGHNT and CDR2 is YENEEA. With 1 base removed from V and 5 bases from J, the gap between germline ends came to 3 bases. The CDR3 coding sequence is TGTGCCAGCAGCTTAGTGAATAATTCACCCCTCCACTTT. Translated: CASSLVNNSPLHF.

The rearrangement joins TRBV6-5 to TRBJ1-1; no firm D call. CDR1 is MNHEY and CDR2 is SVGAGI in the germline V gene. The CDR3 has 12 amino acids. Between the trimmed V and J ends, which lost 10 bases and 4 bases, there was a span of 13 bases. Here the CDR3 reads CANSQLGTEAFF. The DNA for the CDR3 is TGTGCCAACAGCCAACTCGGCACTGAAGCTTTCTTT.

The rearrangement uses TRBV30 and TRBJ1-6; maybe TRBD1 (6 bases). Per germline, CDR1 GTSNPN and CDR2 SVGIG (reference sequence). Trimming left V 3 bases short and J 6 bases short, with 12 bases between. The CDR3 spans 14 residues. This chain's CDR3 is CAWSWGARNSPLHF. DNA of the CDR3: TGTGCCTGGAGCTGGGGGGCGCGTAATTCACCCCTCCACTTT.

The genes are TRBV10-3 and TRBJ2-3; D is uncertain. The CDR3 contains 15 residues. The V end lost 3 bases, the J end lost 0 bases, and 10 bases lay between the germline ends. Germline CDR1 reads ENHRY; CDR2 reads SYGVKD. As DNA, the CDR3 is TGTGCCATCAGTGATCCGAGCGCTAGCACAGATACGCAGTATTTT. Its translation: CAISDPSASTDTQYF.

This chain uses TRBV6-6 with TRBJ2-5; 10 nucleotides agree with TRBD2. CDR1 is MNHNY and CDR2 is SVGAGI in the germline V gene (reference sequence). The CDR3 consists of 14 residues. J gave up 4 bases and V 7 bases, and 6 bases lay outside the gene matches. The CDR3 DNA follows: TGTGCCAGCATCCCGGGACTAGCGTCAGAGACCCAGTACTTC. Protein: CASIPGLASETQYF.